In this sample, the clone carrying this TCR beta chain turned up many times. The CDR3 spans 19 residues. Trimming took 11 bases from V and 3 from J; bases not matched to a gene: 18. Germline lookup yields CDR1 SGHAT and CDR2 FQDESV (reference sequence). This entry comes from a study of response to subunit inactivated influenza vaccine. TCRdb redid the calling of the RT-PCR reads with MiXCR, one entry per CDR3 protein. The table lists roughly 500,000 distinct CDR3 sequences, 15% to 20% of them singletons. The chain is built from TRBV11-1 and TRBJ2-1, with 14 bases fitting TRBD2. The receptor was derived from a man between 50 and 69 years old who received an inactivated influenza vaccine. Sequenced material: CD4+ T cells sorted from PBMCs, taken roughly 24 months after vaccination. The CDR3 loop reads CASRGEEGLAGVYYNEQFF. CDR3 DNA sequence: TGTGCCTCCCGAGGGGAAGAGGGACTAGCGGGAGTCTACTACAATGAGCAGTTCTTC.